The source of this T cell receptor (beta chain) is a study of blood T cell repertoires in COVID-19. As for the study in general: Whether acute or convalescent, the COVID-19 samples came from the United States, Italy and Spain. Sample material is recorded as cDNA or gDNA derived from T cells, B-cell-depleted T cells, or PBMCs.

The length of the CDR3 is 17 residues. From germline, CDR1 is LGHNA and CDR2 YNFKEQ. V lost 1 base and J lost 9; bases outside the gene matches: 12. Per the original methods: It was from reference gene primer amplification that nucleated cell counts were estimated. The table came from immunoSEQ multiplex PCR; TCRdb's copy has only in-frame clones and leaves some out. V, J and clone size were drawn from that table, and D and trimming were deduced from the DNA. Among approximately 120,000 clones, roughly four fifths were seen once, and the ten largest hold 10% to 12%. The origin of this receptor is a human donor in a cohort sampled during active COVID-19. The chain recombines TRBV4-2 with TRBJ2-1, with 10 bases matching TRBD2. The sequenced sample was peripheral blood. CDR3 amino acids: CASSQGGLAGADSEQFF. The CDR3 bases are TGTGCCAGCAGCCAAGGGGGCCTAGCGGGGGCGGATAGTGAGCAGTTCTTC.